Listed below are T cell receptor beta chains from one sample, sequenced in a study of OX40 agonist ivuxolimab in advanced cancers. The data were produced by immunoSEQ multiplex PCR, yet TCRdb's version contains in-frame clones alone and is incomplete. The sample includes roughly 90,000 clones, approximately 90% of them seen just once. The material was CD4+ or CD8+ T cells sorted from blood, obtained in a trial of the OX40 agonist ivuxolimab. The source of these receptors is an adult with an advanced solid tumor such as melanoma, head and neck, liver or kidney cancer. Each CDR3 is given with its conserved first and last residue. The D gene is left open where the match is weak. Clone size is shown for a subset of rows, as once, few, many or a class of expanded clone.

>-|TRBV6-6|15|TRBJ1-4|-
CASSRRLESIEKLFF
TGTGCCAGCAGCCGAAGGCTGGAATCGATTGAAAAACTGTTTTTT
>-|TRBV6-6|13|TRBJ2-1|-
CASSYAAYNEQFF
TGTGCCAGCAGTTACGCAGCCTACAATGAGCAGTTCTTC
>-|TRBV4-3|13|TRBJ2-2|-
CASSPPATGELFF
TGCGCCAGCAGCCCTCCGGCCACCGGGGAGCTGTTTTTT
>TRBD2|TRBV10-3|15|TRBJ2-3|-
CATGGVQFSTDTQYF
TGTGCCACCGGGGGGGTACAATTTAGCACAGATACGCAGTATTTT
>-|TRBV11-2|15|TRBJ2-5|-
CASSSAASGGETQYF
TGTGCCAGCAGCTCCGCAGCCAGTGGAGGAGAGACCCAGTACTTC
>-|TRBV29-1|13|TRBJ1-1|-
CSVADRMNTEAFF
TGCAGCGTTGCAGACAGAATGAACACTGAAGCTTTCTTT
>TRBD1|TRBV28|13|TRBJ2-5|-
CASSLDRGETQYF
TGTGCCAGCAGTTTAGACAGGGGAGAGACCCAGTACTTC
>TRBD1|TRBV5-8|15|TRBJ1-5|-
CASSLGQESSQPQHF
TGTGCCAGCAGCCTAGGACAGGAGTCGAGTCAGCCCCAGCATTTT
>-|TRBV7-9|16|TRBJ1-1|-
CASSFTPGVQNTEAFF
TGTGCCAGCAGCTTCACCCCAGGGGTCCAGAACACTGAAGCTTTCTTT
>TRBD1|TRBV5-1|16|TRBJ1-1|-
CASSQDRGHRNTEAFF
TGCGCCAGCAGCCAGGACAGGGGGCATAGGAACACTGAAGCTTTCTTT
>TRBD1|TRBV19|15|TRBJ2-7|-
CASSIGGQGGYEQYF
TGTGCCAGTAGTATAGGAGGACAGGGCGGCTACGAGCAGTACTTC
>-|TRBV4-3|13|TRBJ2-7|-
CASSQDDGYEQYF
TGCGCCAGCAGCCAAGACGATGGTTACGAGCAGTACTTC
>-|TRBV7-2|14|TRBJ2-2|-
CASSLSSYTGELFF
TGTGCCAGCAGCTTATCGTCCTACACCGGGGAGCTGTTTTTT
>-|TRBV27|16|TRBJ2-2|-
CASSLSIGLGTGELFF
TGTGCCAGCAGTTTATCGATCGGGCTGGGGACCGGGGAGCTGTTTTTT
>TRBD2|TRBV29-1|15|TRBJ2-7|-
CSVELVGGPGSEQYF
TGCAGCGTTGAATTGGTGGGAGGGCCGGGTTCAGAGCAGTACTTC
>TRBD2|TRBV7-2|19|TRBJ2-1|-
CASSFTWTSGRGSYNEQFF
TGTGCCAGCAGCTTCACCTGGACTAGCGGGAGGGGATCCTACAATGAGCAGTTCTTC
>-|TRBV15|14|TRBJ2-7|-
CATSRGDYLYEQYF
TGTGCCACCAGCAGGGGAGACTACCTCTACGAGCAGTACTTC
>-|TRBV2|15|TRBJ1-5|-
CASSEEYRRNQPQHF
TGTGCCAGCAGTGAAGAATACCGACGCAATCAGCCCCAGCATTTT
>-|TRBV6-5|14|TRBJ1-1|-
CASSYKGPGTEAFF
TGTGCCAGCAGTTACAAGGGGCCGGGGACTGAAGCTTTCTTT
>TRBD1|TRBV19|15|TRBJ1-3|-
CASSNPGQGGYTIYF
TGTGCCAGTAGTAACCCGGGACAGGGCGGATACACCATATATTTT
>TRBD1|TRBV5-1|15|TRBJ2-1|-
CASSSGTVELNEQFF
TGCGCCAGCAGCTCGGGGACAGTGGAGCTCAATGAGCAGTTCTTC
>TRBD1|TRBV10-3|14|TRBJ1-2|-
CAISPGQGTYGYTF
TGTGCCATCAGTCCGGGACAGGGGACCTATGGCTACACCTTC
>-|TRBV29-1|12|TRBJ2-3|-
CSVEEGPDTQYF
TGCAGCGTTGAGGAGGGACCAGATACGCAGTATTTT
>TRBD2|TRBV4-1|15|TRBJ2-5|-
CASSRIREGRETQYF
TGCGCCAGCAGCCGCATACGGGAGGGCCGGGAGACCCAGTACTTC
>-|TRBV28|12|TRBJ2-2|-
CASKTGPGELFF
TGTGCCAGCAAAACAGGGCCCGGGGAGCTGTTTTTT
>TRBD2|TRBV19|16|TRBJ2-7|once
CASSMEGLAGVYEQYF
TGTGCCAGTAGTATGGAAGGTCTAGCGGGAGTCTACGAGCAGTACTTC
>-|TRBV28|14|TRBJ2-1|-
CASSLLWGYNEQFF
TGTGCCAGCAGTTTACTCTGGGGCTACAATGAGCAGTTCTTC
>-|TRBV4-2|14|TRBJ2-1|-
CASSQDGPQAEQFF
TGTGCCAGCAGCCAAGACGGTCCGCAGGCGGAGCAGTTCTTC
>-|TRBV9|16|TRBJ2-2|once
CASSVGGKGGTGELFF
TGTGCCAGCAGCGTAGGGGGAAAAGGAGGGACCGGGGAGCTGTTTTTT
>TRBD1|TRBV27|15|TRBJ2-7|-
CASAIRGDRAYEQYF
TGTGCCAGCGCCATTCGGGGGGACAGGGCCTACGAGCAGTACTTC
>-|TRBV28|15|TRBJ1-5|-
CASSHQWGDNQPQHF
TGTGCCAGCAGTCACCAGTGGGGCGACAATCAGCCCCAGCATTTT
>-|TRBV19|14|TRBJ1-4|-
CASREDATNEKLFF
TGTGCCAGTAGGGAAGATGCAACTAATGAAAAACTGTTTTTT
>TRBD2|TRBV2|15|TRBJ2-7|-
CASRVLLAGNSEQYF
TGTGCCAGCAGAGTTCTACTAGCGGGAAATAGCGAGCAGTACTTC
>-|TRBV4-3|14|TRBJ1-1|-
CASSQERKGSEAFF
TGCGCCAGCAGCCAAGAGAGGAAGGGGTCAGAAGCTTTCTTT
>TRBD2|TRBV7-2|15|TRBJ2-1|-
CASSLRTSGSYEQFF
TGTGCCAGCAGCTTAAGGACTAGCGGGAGTTATGAGCAGTTCTTC
>-|TRBV7-2|15|TRBJ2-7|-
CASSPRASVPYEQYF
TGTGCCAGCAGCCCCCGGGCTAGCGTCCCCTACGAGCAGTACTTC
>-|TRBV28|15|TRBJ2-3|-
CASSPQGGSRDTQYF
TGTGCCAGCAGTCCGCAGGGAGGTTCACGAGATACGCAGTATTTT
>-|TRBV6-6|15|TRBJ1-5|-
CASSYGRGSNQPQHF
TGTGCCAGCAGTTACGGTCGGGGTAGCAATCAGCCCCAGCATTTT
>-|TRBV5-5|14|TRBJ1-1|-
CASSWGGQNTEAFF
TGTGCCAGCAGCTGGGGGGGACAGAACACTGAAGCTTTCTTT
>-|TRBV9|13|TRBJ2-3|-
CASSGQGADTQYF
TGTGCCAGCAGCGGGCAGGGTGCAGATACGCAGTATTTT
>-|TRBV5-8|16|TRBJ1-5|-
CASSFSSGHSNQPQHF
TGTGCCAGCAGCTTCAGTTCGGGTCATAGCAATCAGCCCCAGCATTTT
>TRBD2|TRBV10-3|15|TRBJ2-3|once
CAISVGTTFTDTQYF
TGTGCCATCAGTGTTGGGACTACCTTCACAGATACGCAGTATTTT
>-|TRBV30|11|TRBJ2-1|-
CAWRGRDEQFF
TGTGCCTGGAGAGGGCGAGATGAGCAGTTCTTC
>-|TRBV7-8|14|TRBJ1-1|few
CASSLGGQGTEAFF
TGTGCCAGCAGCTTAGGGGGGCAGGGCACTGAAGCTTTCTTT
>TRBD2|TRBV28|14|TRBJ2-3|once
CASSWGGAGDTQYF
TGTGCCAGCAGTTGGGGGGGAGCGGGAGATACGCAGTATTTT
>TRBD1|TRBV6-6|14|TRBJ2-7|-
CARPRDRGWYEQYF
TGTGCCAGGCCCCGGGACAGGGGGTGGTACGAGCAGTACTTC
>-|TRBV19|15|TRBJ1-2|-
CASSIVGGTNYGYTF
TGTGCCAGTAGTATAGTGGGCGGCACCAACTATGGCTACACCTTC
>-|TRBV28|15|TRBJ1-1|-
CASSSLQGANTEAFF
TGTGCCAGCAGTTCCCTTCAGGGTGCGAACACTGAAGCTTTCTTT
>-|TRBV19|15|TRBJ1-1|-
CASSMGSGRYTEAFF
TGTGCCAGTAGTATGGGGTCAGGGAGGTACACTGAAGCTTTCTTT
>-|TRBV6-5|14|TRBJ1-5|-
CASSYSRSNQPQHF
TGTGCCAGCAGTTACAGCAGAAGCAATCAGCCCCAGCATTTT
>-|TRBV18|15|TRBJ2-7|-
CASSPPVQGGDEQYF
TGTGCCAGCTCGCCGCCGGTCCAGGGAGGCGACGAGCAGTACTTC